This T cell receptor (beta chain) was profiled in a study of cytomegalovirus exposure and HLA in healthy donors (dated by TCRdb to between 2016 and 2019). As for the study more broadly: According to an earlier analysis of around 600 of the donors, about 190 million T cells yielded 117 million unique TCR beta sequences and approximately 300 Gb of sequence data. About 310 gigabases of sequencing data and 80 million or so unique TCR sequences were included in an early release covering around 600 HLA-typed donors. Donor age, sex, ethnicity and CMV serostatus were compiled alongside the repertoire data. The study used immunosequencing to profile the T cell repertoires of about 670 subjects and linked those repertoires to cytomegalovirus serostatus. In a later analysis, previously published TCR beta repertoires from about 640 donors were re-analyzed and high-resolution HLA genotyping was added so that TCR occurrence patterns could be studied. Roughly five DR-DQ haplotypes were handled as single units for association and clustering because linkage in the cohort was strong. The study combined high-throughput TCR immunosequencing, statistical association of individual TCRs with disease status, and machine learning to predict cytomegalovirus infection status. Genome-wide SNP genotypes for about 60% of the 666 donors were used in a later genetic analysis, which treated that subset as a discovery cohort. Along with the approximately 670-subject first cohort, a separate validation cohort of roughly 110 different subjects was used. Typing coverage varied by locus: roughly 629-640 donors for A, B, C, DRB1 and DQB1; about 520 for DQA1; approximately 570 for DPA1; 400 to 480 for DPB1. Across approximately 400 genotyped donors of the cohort, an average of 235,054 unique TCR beta nucleotide sequences per donor were sequenced, and approximately 19% of those sequences were non-productive. HLA typing included class I and class II loci at four-digit resolution. The study was designed to test whether signatures of past pathogen exposure could be identified by cataloging public T cell receptors. Every discovery cohort repertoire had been produced on one sequencing platform. In the later analysis, no new phenotypic data were used to find candidate immune exposures; instead, reliance was placed on TCR beta sequences and their occurrence across donors. An earlier analysis of 500 to 750 of the donors applied high-throughput TCR beta sequencing to assess whether each TCR beta V gene segment acted as functional or pseudogenic. Among the roughly 380 genotyped donors, around 81% belonged to the genetic ancestry cluster associated with self-reported Caucasian donors.

The cohort comprised fewer than 700 healthy bone marrow donors. At the time of sampling, every cohort member was nominally healthy, though immune exposures that went unrecorded were likely present. The donor tested CMV seronegative and was one of the 352 seronegative cohort members. A peripheral blood sample was collected from each donor, and TCR beta sequencing was performed on peripheral blood mononuclear cells. Genomic DNA extraction from the blood cell samples was performed with the Qiagen DNeasy Blood Extraction Kit. The germline V gene specifies SNHLY as CDR1 and FYNNEI as CDR2. The CDR3 contains 16 residues, cysteine and phenylalanine counted. Only the CDR3 DNA is retained, 48 bases long and in frame from the first base. V loses 8 bases at its end and J loses 5 bases; junction bases beyond the gene matches: 10. The count of this clone is one. The clone's antigen remains unknown. No qualities accompany the bases; no much larger clone lies one base away.

The library was generated by the immunoSEQ multiplex PCR assay. A mixture of 60 forward primers for TCR Vbeta segments and 13 reverse primers for TCR Jbeta segments was used in the multiplex PCR. The CDR3 region of rearranged TCR beta genes was amplified from genomic DNA by a multiplex PCR assay. Amplified TCR beta libraries were sequenced as 87-base-pair reads on the Illumina HiSeq System. Concerning the study's data processing: In a later analysis, 77 million or so unique TCR beta chains were counted across the 650 to 750 repertoires, and roughly 11 million of these chains were shared by at least two donors. A nearest-neighbor algorithm error-corrected the raw reads and collapsed the reads into unique sequences, merging closely related sequences to remove PCR and sequencing errors. Alignment of CDR3 sequences to IMGT reference sequences was used to assign V, D and J gene segments. For a sequence to be retained, at least a six-nucleotide match to both a V gene segment and a J gene segment was required. A rearrangement was called productive if the CDR3 had no stop codons and remained in frame with V and J, and every other rearrangement was called non-productive. CDR3 was defined by IMGT convention, running from the second conserved V-encoded cysteine to the conserved J-encoded phenylalanine. The earlier analysis of about 500 of the donors excluded sequences that lacked an unambiguous match to a single V gene segment. An earlier analysis of fewer than 650 of the donors classified V segments as functional when productive rearrangements were above 56.7% and as segregating when the standard deviation between donors was above 5%. A statistical classification framework was built to diagnose cytomegalovirus status from the catalog of TCR beta chain sequences. In a later analysis, TCR nucleotide sequences were compared against IMGT/GENE-DB human TR gene sequences so that V and J genes could be assigned. In a later analysis, CDR3 sequences and most-parsimonious VDJ recombination scenarios were assigned using the TCRdist pipeline. In a later analysis, every TCR beta chain was defined by the combination of its CDR3 amino acid sequence and its V-gene family, and reads without a unique V-gene family were dropped. A later analysis removed several hundred highly shared, low-generation-probability nucleotide sequences to deal with suspected cross-contamination and a sequencing artifact. In a later analysis, a clonal expansion index was calculated for each public chain from normalized within-repertoire ranks of inferred template counts. A later analysis computed generation probabilities with a VDJ recombination model fitted to out-of-frame rearrangements, and checked the results against IGoR. In a later analysis, TCR-TCR, TCR-HLA and TCR-CMV co-occurrence was scored with hypergeometric tests, and a repertoire-size bias correction was applied to TCR pairs. In a later analysis, false discovery rates were estimated by permuting HLA or CMV assignments 20 times. In a later analysis, co-occurring TCRs were grouped using DBSCAN, and TCRdist sequence similarity was added for clustering within HLA-allele-positive subsets. Repertoires with fewer than 30,000 or more than 120,000 public chains, plus five repertoires with anomalous nucleotide sharing, were excluded from co-occurrence clustering. TCRdb took this table from immuneACCESS and kept in-frame rearrangements with V and J called. Such tables lack part of the clones; where checked against another copy, unresolved V genes explain under half of the gap, and the rest is unexplained. The V and J calls and clone size come from that table; D and trimming were worked out from the DNA. The sample profile shows fewer than 250,000 clones; around 79% of them were found once. Jointly, the top ten make up roughly 0.22% of the sample.

Overall study results and their limits: According to a later analysis, TCR association rates differed among HLA loci, with DRB1 alleles showing the most associated TCRs and HLA-C alleles showing the fewest. In a later analysis, HLA-associated TCR beta chains were found to be more clonally expanded and to have lower generation probabilities than equally common non-associated chains. At a false discovery rate of 0.05, a later analysis linked roughly 17,000 TCR beta sequences to specific HLA alleles. Most TCR sequences were observed very rarely across donors, whereas some public TCRs were present in many individuals. The authors suggested that the approach could potentially be extended to other disease states and immunological phenotypes. Sequencing depth was assumed to be roughly uniform across donors in the presence/absence analyses, though that assumption may not hold. A later analysis found that most CMV-associated TCR beta chains appeared HLA-restricted, with HLA associations seemingly driven largely by CMV exposure. In a later genetic analysis, a missense DCLRE1C variant was associated with V-gene and J-gene trimming of TCR beta chains, and the association was replicated in an independent cohort. In this cohort, only TCR beta chains were sequenced, and detectable features were limited by the absence of alpha or paired-chain data. When HLA alleles, especially DR and DQ, strongly co-occurred, attributing TCR associations to individual alleles was difficult. A few of the identified cytomegalovirus-associated TCR beta chains were confirmed in vitro to be specific for cytomegalovirus antigens. In a later analysis, several top co-occurrence clusters were reported to appear linked to parvovirus B19, influenza, CMV and Epstein-Barr virus. Because the 87-base-pair reads could not distinguish some IMGT-functional V segments, including TRBV6-2 and TRBV6-3, those segments were excluded. A further reported finding was that TCR beta sequences accurately predicted the HLA-A and HLA-B alleles for most subjects in the first cohort. A group of highly shared sequence variants was considered likely to be a technical artifact of the sequencing pipeline. In an earlier analysis of 587 of the donors, most TCR beta V segments appeared in productive rearrangements about 90% or about 30% of the time, broadly matching IMGT annotations. For the cohort, immune exposure information was limited to CMV serostatus. Cytomegalovirus status was reported to be diagnosed by the classifier with high specificity and sensitivity in both the original and validation cohorts. Because some donors lacked HLA typing at each locus, the association tests relied only on the typed subset. Fewer than 20 rarely observed V segments, including chromosome 9 orphons, were excluded from the earlier analysis of about 600 of the donors because counts were too low. Compared with the roughly 700-donor mean, donors in an Asian-associated ancestry cluster had fewer N-insertions in productive TCRs, according to a later genetic analysis. Linkage disequilibrium might explain the correlated functional status among segregating V segments, but an unknown experimental factor could not be ruled out. In the study, some 180 TCR beta chains were listed as associated with cytomegalovirus.

The sample taken for sequencing was PBMCs. The chain is made from TRBV2 and TRBJ2-1, and 12 junction bases match TRBD2. The clonotype comes from a girl aged 2-10 years in good health and CMV-seronegative. For the CDR3, the sequence is CASVSTSGRSNNEQFF. At the DNA level, the sequence is TGTGCCAGCGTTTCCACTAGCGGGAGGTCTAACAATGAGCAGTTCTTC.